A selection of T cell receptor beta chains follows, all from one sample in a study of response to subunit inactivated influenza vaccine. MiXCR, applied by TCRdb to the RT-PCR reads, yields one record per CDR3 protein. The table lists around 850,000 distinct CDR3 sequences, approximately 17% of them singletons. Sequencing was performed on PBMCs from blood, taken about 5 days after vaccination. The receptors originated from a man aged 45-65 years who received an inactivated influenza vaccine. The CDR3 runs from the conserved cysteine through the conserved F or W. A D gene is named only where the DNA matches it firmly. Clone size, where shown, is once, few, many, or a class for clones that have expanded.

few | TRBD1 | 15 | TRBJ1-3 | TRBV7-2 | TGTGCCAGCAGCCCGACAGGGACTTCTGGAAACACCATATATTTT | CASSPTGTSGNTIYF
. | TRBD2 | 17 | TRBJ2-7 | TRBV7-6 | TGTGCCAGCAGCTCCCAAATTATAGCGGGAGGGACCCACGAGCAGTACTTC | CASSSQIIAGGTHEQYF
. | TRBD2 | 15 | TRBJ2-6 | TRBV20-1 | TGCAGTGCGGCACGGGGGGTCTCTGGGGCCAACGTCCTGACTTTC | CSAARGVSGANVLTF
. | . | 15 | TRBJ2-7 | TRBV2 | TGTGCCAGCACCGCTTACCCCGGGACCTCCTACGAGCAGTACTTC | CASTAYPGTSYEQYF
few | TRBD2 | 15 | TRBJ2-5 | TRBV4-3 | TGCGCCAGCAGCCGCCGCGCGGGGGATCAAGAGACCCAGTACTTC | CASSRRAGDQETQYF
. | . | 14 | TRBJ2-3 | TRBV7-8 | TGTGCCAGCAGCTTGCTTGGCCGCACAGATACGCAGTATTTT | CASSLLGRTDTQYF
. | TRBD1 | 15 | TRBJ2-2 | TRBV12-3/TRBV12-4 | TGTGCCAGCAGCCGGGACAGGGGGTTCGCCGGGGAGCTGTTTTTT | CASSRDRGFAGELFF
few | TRBD1 | 15 | TRBJ2-2 | TRBV20-1 | TGCAGTGCTAGACAACCGGGACAGGGGGCCGGGGAGCTGTTTTTT | CSARQPGQGAGELFF
many | TRBD1 | 12 | TRBJ1-2 | TRBV20-1 | TGCAGTGCTCGACAGGGGTCCTATGGCTACACCTTC | CSARQGSYGYTF
few | . | 12 | TRBJ1-6 | TRBV20-1 | TGCAGTGCTAGAGCGCCGAATTCACCCCTCCACTTT | CSARAPNSPLHF
few | . | 14 | TRBJ2-2 | TRBV3-1 | TGTGCCAGCAGCCAGACAGTGTCGGTCGGGGAGCTGTTTTTT | CASSQTVSVGELFF
few | . | 14 | TRBJ1-4 | TRBV12-3/TRBV12-4 | TGTGCCAGCAGTTTAATCCGAGGGTCAAGAGAACTGTTTTTT | CASSLIRGSRELFF
many | TRBD2 | 13 | TRBJ2-3 | TRBV20-1 | TGCAGCACCGTTAGCGGGGGACCAGATACGCAGTATTTT | CSTVSGGPDTQYF
. | . | 15 | TRBJ2-2 | TRBV9 | TGTGCCAGCAGCACACAGGGAGTGAACACCGGGGAGCTGTTTTTT | CASSTQGVNTGELFF
. | TRBD2 | 14 | TRBJ2-3 | TRBV5-5 | TGTGCCAGCAGCGGGACTAGCGGGATGGATACGCAGTATTTT | CASSGTSGMDTQYF
. | . | 13 | TRBJ1-4 | TRBV5-5 | TGTGCCAGCAGCTTCACACTGGCGTCCAAACTGTTTTTT | CASSFTLASKLFF
few | . | 12 | TRBJ2-7 | TRBV6-6 | TGTGCCAGCAGTTCGGGGGGCCTCGAGCAGTACTTC | CASSSGGLEQYF